What follows is one TCR beta chain and its context. This CDR3 comprises 19 residues. With V trimmed by 0 bases and J by 3 bases, 13 bases remained unmatched. CDR1 is LGHDT, CDR2 YNNKEL, per germline (reference sequence). This sample is part of a study of blood T cell repertoires in COVID-19. Across the study: The study drew acute and convalescent COVID-19 samples from the United States, Italy and Spain. PBMCs, B-cell-depleted T cells, or T cells provided the cDNA or gDNA that made up the material.

Authors' analysis steps: From reference gene primer amplification, estimates of nucleated cell counts were derived. Clones were sequenced by immunoSEQ multiplex PCR, and TCRdb holds only the in-frame ones, with some missing. The DNA was the basis for D and trimming; V, J and clone size are from that table. The table shows about 74,000 clones, with around 90% occurring only once. The chain joins TRBV3-1 (or the pseudogene TRBV3-2) to TRBJ1-3; 8 positions match TRBD1. Material for sequencing was peripheral blood. This sequence was found in a woman in her forties or fifties in a cohort sampled during active COVID-19. The CDR3 nucleotides read TGTGCCAGCAGCCAAGATATCCCCCCCGCGACAGGGGATGGAAACACCATATATTTT. Protein: CASSQDIPPATGDGNTIYF.